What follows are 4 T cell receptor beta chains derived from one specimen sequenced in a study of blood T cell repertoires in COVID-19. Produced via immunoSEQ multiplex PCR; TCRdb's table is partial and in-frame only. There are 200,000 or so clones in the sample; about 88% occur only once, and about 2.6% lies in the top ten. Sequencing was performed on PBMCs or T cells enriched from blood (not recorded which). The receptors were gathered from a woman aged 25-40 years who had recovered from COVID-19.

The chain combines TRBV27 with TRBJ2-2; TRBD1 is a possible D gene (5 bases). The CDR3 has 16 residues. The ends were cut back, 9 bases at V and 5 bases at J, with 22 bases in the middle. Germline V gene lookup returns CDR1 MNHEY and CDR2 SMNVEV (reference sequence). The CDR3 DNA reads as TGTGCCAGTAAACCCTCAGGGTCGATAAGGACCGGGGAGCTGTTTTTT. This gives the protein CASKPSGSIRTGELFF.

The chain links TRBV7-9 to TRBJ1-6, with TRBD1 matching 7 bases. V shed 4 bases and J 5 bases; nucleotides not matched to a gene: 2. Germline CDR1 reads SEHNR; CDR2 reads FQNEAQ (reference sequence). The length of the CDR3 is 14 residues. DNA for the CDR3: TGTGCCAGCAGCTCGACAGGGAATAATTCACCCCTCCACTTT. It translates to CASSSTGNNSPLHF.

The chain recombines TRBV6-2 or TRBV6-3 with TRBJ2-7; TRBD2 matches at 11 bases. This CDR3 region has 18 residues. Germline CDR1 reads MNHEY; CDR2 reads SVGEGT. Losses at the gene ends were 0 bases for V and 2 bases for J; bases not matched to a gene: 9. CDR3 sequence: CASSYSSPSGGTTYEQYF. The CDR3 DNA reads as TGTGCCAGCAGTTACTCGAGCCCTAGCGGGGGGACTACCTACGAGCAGTACTTC.

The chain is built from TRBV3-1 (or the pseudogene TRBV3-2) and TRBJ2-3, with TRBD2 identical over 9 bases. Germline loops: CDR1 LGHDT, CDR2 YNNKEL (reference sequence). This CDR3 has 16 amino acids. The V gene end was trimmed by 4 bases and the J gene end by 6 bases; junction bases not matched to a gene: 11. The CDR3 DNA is TGTGCCAGCAGCCCCGGGACTAGCTATTCAGGGGATACGCAGTATTTT. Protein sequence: CASSPGTSYSGDTQYF.